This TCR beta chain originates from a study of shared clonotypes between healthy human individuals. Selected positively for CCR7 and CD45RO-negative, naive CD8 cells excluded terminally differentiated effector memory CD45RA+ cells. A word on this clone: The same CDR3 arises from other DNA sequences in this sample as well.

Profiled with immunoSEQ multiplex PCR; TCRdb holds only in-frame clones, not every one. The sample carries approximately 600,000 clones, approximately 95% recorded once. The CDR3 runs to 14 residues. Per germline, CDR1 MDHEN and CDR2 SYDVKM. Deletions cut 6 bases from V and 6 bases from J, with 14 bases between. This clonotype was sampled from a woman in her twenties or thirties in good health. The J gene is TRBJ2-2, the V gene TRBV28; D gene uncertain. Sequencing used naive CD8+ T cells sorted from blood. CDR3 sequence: CASSLLGSAGELFF. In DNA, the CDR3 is TGTGCCAGCAGCCTGCTAGGGTCGGCCGGGGAGCTGTTTTTT.